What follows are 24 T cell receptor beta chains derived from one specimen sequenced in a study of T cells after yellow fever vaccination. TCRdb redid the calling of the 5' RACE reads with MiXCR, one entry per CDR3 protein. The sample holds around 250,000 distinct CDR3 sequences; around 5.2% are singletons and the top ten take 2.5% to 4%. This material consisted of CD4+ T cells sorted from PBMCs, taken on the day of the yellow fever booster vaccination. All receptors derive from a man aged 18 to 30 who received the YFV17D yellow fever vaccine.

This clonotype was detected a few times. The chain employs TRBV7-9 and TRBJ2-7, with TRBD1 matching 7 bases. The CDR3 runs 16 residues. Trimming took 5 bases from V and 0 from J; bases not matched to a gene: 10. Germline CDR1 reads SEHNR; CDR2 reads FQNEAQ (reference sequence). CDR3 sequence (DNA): TGTGCCAGCAGCCCAAAGAACCGGGACAGCTCCTACGAGCAGTACTTC. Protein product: CASSPKNRDSSYEQYF.

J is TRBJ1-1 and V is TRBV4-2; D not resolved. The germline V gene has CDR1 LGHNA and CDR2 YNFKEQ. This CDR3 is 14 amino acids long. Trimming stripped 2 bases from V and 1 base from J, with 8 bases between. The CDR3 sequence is CASSQQDSNTEAFF. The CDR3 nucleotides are TGTGCCAGCAGCCAACAGGACTCGAACACTGAAGCTTTCTTT.

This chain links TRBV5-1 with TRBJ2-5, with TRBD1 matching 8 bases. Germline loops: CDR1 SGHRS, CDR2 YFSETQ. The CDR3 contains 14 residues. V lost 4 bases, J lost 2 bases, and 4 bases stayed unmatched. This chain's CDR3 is CASSQTGGQETQYF. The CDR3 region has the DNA TGCGCCAGCAGCCAAACAGGGGGACAAGAGACCCAGTACTTC. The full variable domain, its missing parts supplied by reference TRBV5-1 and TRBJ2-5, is KAGVTQTPRYLIKTRGQQVTLSCSPISGHRSVSWYQQTPGQGLQFLFEYFSETQRNKGNFPGRFSGRQFSNSRSEMNVSTLELGDSALYLCASSQTGGQETQYFGPGTRLLVL.

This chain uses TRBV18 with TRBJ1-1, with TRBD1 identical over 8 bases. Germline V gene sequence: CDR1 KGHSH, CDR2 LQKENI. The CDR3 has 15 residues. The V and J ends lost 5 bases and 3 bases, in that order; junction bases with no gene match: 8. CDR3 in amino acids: CASSNLGQADTEAFF. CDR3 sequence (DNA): TGTGCCAGCTCAAACCTGGGACAGGCAGACACTGAAGCTTTCTTT.

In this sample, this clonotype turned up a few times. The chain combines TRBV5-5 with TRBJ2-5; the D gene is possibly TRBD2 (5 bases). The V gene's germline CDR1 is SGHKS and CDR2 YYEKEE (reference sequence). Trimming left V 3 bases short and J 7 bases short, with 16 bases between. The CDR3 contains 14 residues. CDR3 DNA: TGTGCCAGCAGCTCGATATTGGACTTGGGGACCCAGTACTTC. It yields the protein CASSSILDLGTQYF.

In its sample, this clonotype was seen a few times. In DNA form, the CDR3 reads TGTGCCAGCAGCTTAGTTTCGGACGGGTATGGCTACACCTTC. Encoded protein: CASSLVSDGYGYTF. V usage is TRBV7-9 and J usage is TRBJ1-2; D uncertain. V shed 1 base and J shed 5 bases, with 11 bases lying between them. The CDR3 spans 14 residues. The germline CDR1 and CDR2 sequences are SEHNR and FQNEAQ (reference sequence).

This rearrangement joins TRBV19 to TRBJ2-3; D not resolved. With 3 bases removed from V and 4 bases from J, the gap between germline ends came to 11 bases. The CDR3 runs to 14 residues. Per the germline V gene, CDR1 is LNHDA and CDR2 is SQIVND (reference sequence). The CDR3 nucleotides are TGTGCCAGTAGTATCATCGGGTTACCAGATACGCAGTATTTT. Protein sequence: CASSIIGLPDTQYF.

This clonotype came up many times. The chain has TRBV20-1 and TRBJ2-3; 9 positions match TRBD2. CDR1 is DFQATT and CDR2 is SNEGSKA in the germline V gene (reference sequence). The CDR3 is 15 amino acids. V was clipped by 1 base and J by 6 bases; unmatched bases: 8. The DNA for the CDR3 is TGCAGTGCTAGAGTCCTAGCGGGGTTAGGGGATACGCAGTATTTT. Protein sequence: CSARVLAGLGDTQYF.

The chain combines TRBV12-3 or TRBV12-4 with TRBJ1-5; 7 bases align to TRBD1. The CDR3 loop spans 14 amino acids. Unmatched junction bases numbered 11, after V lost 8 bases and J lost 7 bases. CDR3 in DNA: TGTGCCAGCGGAAGAGAGGGGGCATGGCAGCCCCAGCATTTT. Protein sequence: CASGREGAWQPQHF.

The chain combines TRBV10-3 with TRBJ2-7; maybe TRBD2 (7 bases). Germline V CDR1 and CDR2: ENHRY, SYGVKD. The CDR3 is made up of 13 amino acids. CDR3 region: CASNPGGDYEQYF. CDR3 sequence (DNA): TGTGCTTCCAACCCGGGGGGCGACTACGAGCAGTACTTC.

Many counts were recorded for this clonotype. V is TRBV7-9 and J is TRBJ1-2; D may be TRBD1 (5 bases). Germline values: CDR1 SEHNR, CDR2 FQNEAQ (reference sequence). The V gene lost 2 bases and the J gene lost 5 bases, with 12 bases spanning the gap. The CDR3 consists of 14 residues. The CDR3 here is CASSLQGRDYGYTF. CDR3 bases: TGTGCCAGCAGCTTACAGGGACGGGATTATGGCTACACCTTC. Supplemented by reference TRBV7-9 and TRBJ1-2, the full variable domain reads DTGVSQNPRHKITKRGQNVTFRCDPISEHNRLYWYRQTLGQGPEFLTYFQNEAQLEKSRLLSDRFSAERPKGSFSTLEIQRTEQGDSAMYLCASSLQGRDYGYTFGSGTRLTVV.

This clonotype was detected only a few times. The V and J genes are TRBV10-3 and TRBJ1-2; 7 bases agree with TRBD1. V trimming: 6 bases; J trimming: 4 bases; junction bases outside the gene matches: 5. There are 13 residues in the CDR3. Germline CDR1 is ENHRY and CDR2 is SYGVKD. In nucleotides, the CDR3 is TGTGCCATCAGCCGGGACAGTTCCTATGGCTACACCTTC. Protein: CAISRDSSYGYTF.

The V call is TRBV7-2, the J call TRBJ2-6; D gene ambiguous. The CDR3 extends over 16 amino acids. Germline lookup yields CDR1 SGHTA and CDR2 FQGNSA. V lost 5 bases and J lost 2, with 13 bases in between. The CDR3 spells CASSTQPGPGANVLTF. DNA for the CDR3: TGTGCCAGCAGCACCCAACCCGGGCCTGGGGCCAACGTCCTGACTTTC.

The CDR3 DNA reads TGCGCCAGCAGCTTGAGGCCTAGCGGGGTATACAATGAGCAGTTCTTC. Its translation: CASSLRPSGVYNEQFF. The chain links TRBV5-1 to TRBJ2-1; 9 bases fit TRBD2. Germline CDR1 SGHRS, CDR2 YFSETQ. The CDR3 loop spans 16 amino acids. Trimming cost V 1 base and J 4 bases; bases outside gene matches: 6.

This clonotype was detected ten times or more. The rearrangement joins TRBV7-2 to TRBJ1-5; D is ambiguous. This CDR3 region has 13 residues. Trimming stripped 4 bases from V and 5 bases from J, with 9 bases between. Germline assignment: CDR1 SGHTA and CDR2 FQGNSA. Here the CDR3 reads CASSSLGHQPQHF. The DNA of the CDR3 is TGTGCCAGCAGCTCGCTAGGGCATCAGCCCCAGCATTTT.

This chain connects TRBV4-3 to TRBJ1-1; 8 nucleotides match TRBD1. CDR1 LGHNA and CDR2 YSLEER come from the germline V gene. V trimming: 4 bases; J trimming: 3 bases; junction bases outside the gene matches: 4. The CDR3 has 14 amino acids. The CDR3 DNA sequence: TGCGCCAGCAGCCCCGGACAGGGAGACACTGAAGCTTTCTTT. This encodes CASSPGQGDTEAFF.

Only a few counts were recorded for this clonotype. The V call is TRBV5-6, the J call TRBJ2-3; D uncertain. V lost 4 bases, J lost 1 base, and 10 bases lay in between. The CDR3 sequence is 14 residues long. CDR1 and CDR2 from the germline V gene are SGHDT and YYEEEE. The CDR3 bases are TGTGCCAGCAGCCCCGCCCGGGGCACAGATACGCAGTATTTT. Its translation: CASSPARGTDTQYF.

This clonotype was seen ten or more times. The CDR3 DNA reads as TGCAGTGCTAGCGGGATAGAGGCGAGCGCAGATACGCAGTATTTT. It encodes CSASGIEASADTQYF. This chain joins TRBV20-1 and TRBJ2-3; possibly TRBD2 for D (5 bases). The CDR3 consists of 15 residues. Germline V gene sequence: CDR1 DFQATT, CDR2 SNEGSKA (reference sequence). Trimming cost V 3 bases and J 4 bases, with 17 bases left between them.

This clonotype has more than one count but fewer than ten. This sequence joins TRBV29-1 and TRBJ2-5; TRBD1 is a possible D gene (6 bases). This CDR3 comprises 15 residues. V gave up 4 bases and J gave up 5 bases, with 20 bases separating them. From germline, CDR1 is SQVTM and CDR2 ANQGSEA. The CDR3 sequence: CSVVFPARGGETQYF. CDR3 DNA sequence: TGCAGCGTTGTTTTCCCGGCCAGGGGTGGGGAGACCCAGTACTTC.

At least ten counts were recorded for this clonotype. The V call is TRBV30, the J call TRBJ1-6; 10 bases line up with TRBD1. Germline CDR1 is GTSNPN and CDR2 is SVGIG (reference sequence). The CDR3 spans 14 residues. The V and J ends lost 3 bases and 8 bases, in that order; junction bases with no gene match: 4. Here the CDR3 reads CAWSRDRGYSPLHF. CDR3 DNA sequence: TGTGCCTGGAGCCGGGACAGGGGTTATTCACCCCTCCACTTT.

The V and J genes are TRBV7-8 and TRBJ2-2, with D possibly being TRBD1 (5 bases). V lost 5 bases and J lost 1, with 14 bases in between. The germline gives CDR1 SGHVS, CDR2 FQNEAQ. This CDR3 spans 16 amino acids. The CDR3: CASSPRPTVNTGELFF. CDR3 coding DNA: TGTGCCAGCAGCCCGCGGCCGACAGTGAACACCGGGGAGCTGTTTTTT.

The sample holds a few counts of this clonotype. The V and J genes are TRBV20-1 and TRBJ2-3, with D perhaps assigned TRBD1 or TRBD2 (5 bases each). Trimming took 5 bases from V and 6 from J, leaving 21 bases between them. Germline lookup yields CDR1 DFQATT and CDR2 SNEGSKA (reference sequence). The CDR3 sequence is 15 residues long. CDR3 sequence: CSARRSGIEGDTQYF. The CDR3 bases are TGCAGTGCTCGCCGGAGCGGCATAGAGGGGGATACGCAGTATTTT.

The CDR3 spells CASSARRGTYGYTF. The CDR3 DNA reads TGTGCCAGCAGCGCCCGCAGGGGGACCTATGGCTACACCTTC. The chain links TRBV7-9 to TRBJ1-2; TRBD1 matches 7 bases. The V segment lost 5 bases and the J segment 4 bases; nucleotides outside the gene matches: 7. Germline assignment: CDR1 SEHNR and CDR2 FQNEAQ (reference sequence). The CDR3 sequence is 14 residues long.

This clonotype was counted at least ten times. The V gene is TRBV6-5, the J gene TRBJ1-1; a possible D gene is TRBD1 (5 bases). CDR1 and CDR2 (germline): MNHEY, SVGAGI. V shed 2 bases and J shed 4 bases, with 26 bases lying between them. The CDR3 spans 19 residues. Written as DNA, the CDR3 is TGTGCCAGCAGTTACCTACAGTGGACACCCCTGAGGGTGACCACTGAAGCTTTCTTT. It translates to CASSYLQWTPLRVTTEAFF.